Each of the 10 T cell receptor beta chains below was sequenced from the same sample in a study of cytomegalovirus exposure and HLA in healthy donors. Here immunoSEQ multiplex PCR was the method, and the copy in TCRdb shows in-frame clones only, minus some. This table has around 180,000 clones, approximately 88% appearing once. Sequencing used PBMCs. The receptors come from a young man in good health and CMV-seropositive.

This chain connects TRBV9 to TRBJ2-1; a possible D gene is TRBD2 (6 bases). The CDR3 is 16 amino acids. Germline CDR1 and CDR2: SGDLS and YYNGEE. V was cut by 0 bases and J by 0 bases, with 10 bases left in between. CDR3 nucleotide sequence: TGTGCCAGCAGCGTAGATCTAGCGATCTCCTACAATGAGCAGTTCTTC. It translates to CASSVDLAISYNEQFF.

CDR3 nucleotide sequence: TGTGCCAGCAGCGTAGGTACGGGGGGGCGGAGGGAGCAGTTCTTC. This translates into CASSVGTGGRREQFF. This chain joins TRBV9 and TRBJ2-1, with 8 bases that match TRBD2. CDR1 is SGDLS and CDR2 is YYNGEE in the germline V gene. The CDR3 totals 15 residues. Trimming cost V 0 bases and J 10 bases; bases outside gene matches: 9.

This chain uses TRBV19 with TRBJ1-1; TRBD1 aligns across 7 bases. The CDR3 length is 14 residues. Germline V gene lookup returns CDR1 LNHDA and CDR2 SQIVND (reference sequence). Trimming at V came to 5 bases and at J to 1 base, leaving 4 bases not matched to a gene. The CDR3 nucleotides read TGTGCCAGTAGTTCCCGGACAGGGAACACTGAAGCTTTCTTT. Encoded protein: CASSSRTGNTEAFF.

This chain joins TRBV9 and TRBJ2-5, with D unresolved. Germline CDR1 and CDR2: SGDLS and YYNGEE. The V and J ends lost 1 base and 3 bases respectively, with 4 bases between them. This CDR3 spans 12 amino acids. CDR3 sequence (DNA): TGTGCCAGCAGCGTAAACAAAGAGACCCAGTACTTC. It translates to CASSVNKETQYF.

This sequence joins TRBV27 and TRBJ2-7; 7 bases match TRBD1. Germline CDR1 MNHEY, CDR2 SMNVEV (reference sequence). The CDR3 sequence is 14 residues long. The trim removed 1 base at V and 3 bases at J, leaving 3 bases unmatched. The CDR3 sequence: CASSLWDSGYEQYF. The CDR3 coding sequence is TGTGCCAGCAGTTTATGGGACAGTGGCTACGAGCAGTACTTC.

This chain links TRBV4-3 with TRBJ1-1; D perhaps matches TRBD1 (6 bases). The length of the CDR3 is 16 residues. CDR1 and CDR2 (germline): LGHNA, YSLEER. V lost 0 bases to trimming and J lost 3 bases, with 14 bases between them. The CDR3 coding sequence is TGCGCCAGCAGCCAAGATAGGGCGGGGGCCTACACTGAAGCTTTCTTT. As protein: CASSQDRAGAYTEAFF.

This chain joins TRBV5-6 and TRBJ2-5; D might be TRBD1 (6 bases). Germline V gene data show CDR1 as SGHDT and CDR2 as YYEEEE. The CDR3 is made up of 15 amino acids. The V gene lost 4 bases and the J gene lost 4 bases, with 17 bases spanning the gap. The DNA for the CDR3 is TGTGCCAGCAGCCTCTCGACTGGGGGCCCAGAGACCCAGTACTTC. Its translation is CASSLSTGGPETQYF.

V and J are TRBV7-2 and TRBJ2-1; 11 positions match TRBD2. Germline V lookup: CDR1 SGHTA, CDR2 FQGNSA. CDR3 length: 16 residues. V shed 1 base and J 7 bases; nucleotides not matched to a gene: 6. CDR3 loop: CASSLESTSGNNEQFF. CDR3 coding DNA: TGTGCCAGCAGCTTAGAATCGACTAGCGGGAATAATGAGCAGTTCTTC.

The gene calls are TRBV5-1 and TRBJ2-5; 8 nucleotides match TRBD1. J gave up 5 bases and V 1 base, and 4 bases lay outside the gene matches. Germline lookup yields CDR1 SGHRS and CDR2 YFSETQ. CDR3 length: 14 amino acids. The CDR3: CASSLSRGHETQYF. CDR3 sequence (DNA): TGCGCCAGCAGCTTGTCCAGGGGGCACGAGACCCAGTACTTC.

The V gene is TRBV6-1, the J gene TRBJ1-5; 7 nucleotides line up with TRBD1. With 4 bases clipped from V and 2 bases from J, the junction kept 8 bases outside the gene matches. CDR1 and CDR2 (germline): MNHNS, SASEGT. The CDR3 extends over 16 amino acids. The CDR3 DNA reads as TGTGCCAGCAGTGTCACAGGGGTGGGAGGCAATCAGCCCCAGCATTTT. It yields the protein CASSVTGVGGNQPQHF.